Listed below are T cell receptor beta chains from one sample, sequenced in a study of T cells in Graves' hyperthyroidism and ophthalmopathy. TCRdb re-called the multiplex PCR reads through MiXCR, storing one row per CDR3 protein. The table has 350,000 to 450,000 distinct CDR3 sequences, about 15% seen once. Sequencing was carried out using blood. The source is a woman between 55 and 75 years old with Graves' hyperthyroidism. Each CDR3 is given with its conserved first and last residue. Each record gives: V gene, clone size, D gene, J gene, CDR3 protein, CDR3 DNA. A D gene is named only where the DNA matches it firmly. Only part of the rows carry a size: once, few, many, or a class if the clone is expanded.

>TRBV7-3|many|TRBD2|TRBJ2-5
CASSYGLADQETQYF
TGTGCCAGCAGCTACGGACTAGCAGACCAAGAGACCCAGTACTTC
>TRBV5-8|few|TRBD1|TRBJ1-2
CASSIDRGNYGYTF
TGTGCCAGCAGCATCGACAGGGGTAACTATGGCTACACCTTC
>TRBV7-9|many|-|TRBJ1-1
CASSRAGVNTEAFF
TGTGCCAGCAGCCGCGCCGGGGTGAACACTGAAGCTTTCTTT
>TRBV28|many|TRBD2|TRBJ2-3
CASRPDRGGLAGVADTQYF
TGTGCCAGCAGACCCGACAGGGGGGGACTAGCGGGAGTTGCGGATACGCAGTATTTT
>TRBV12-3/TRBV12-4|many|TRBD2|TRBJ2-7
CASSSTAGGAYEQYF
TGTGCCAGCAGTTCGACAGCGGGAGGGGCCTACGAGCAGTACTTC
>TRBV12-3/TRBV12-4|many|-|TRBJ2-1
CASSAASGSNEQFF
TGTGCCAGCAGTGCGGCGAGCGGGTCAAATGAGCAGTTCTTC
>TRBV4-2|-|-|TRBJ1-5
CARPRPCGRGTSDQPQHF
TGTGCCAGACCCCGACCTTGCGGAAGGGGAACTTCCGATCAGCCCCAGCATTTT
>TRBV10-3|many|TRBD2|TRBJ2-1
CAISSERLAGVSYNEQFF
TGTGCCATCAGCAGTGAGAGGCTAGCGGGAGTTTCCTACAATGAGCAGTTCTTC
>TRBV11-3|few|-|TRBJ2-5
CASSLGTGPMQETQYF
TGTGCCAGCAGCTTAGGGACCGGTCCGATGCAAGAGACCCAGTACTTC
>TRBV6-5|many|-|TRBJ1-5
CASSYSRDSNQPQHF
TGTGCCAGCAGTTACTCCAGAGATAGCAATCAGCCCCAGCATTTT
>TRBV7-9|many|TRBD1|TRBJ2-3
CASSAGQGADTQYF
TGTGCCAGCAGCGCCGGACAGGGGGCAGATACGCAGTATTTT
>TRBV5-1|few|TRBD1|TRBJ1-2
CASKPKTAGTGETNYGYTF
TGCGCCAGCAAACCCAAAACTGCCGGGACAGGGGAGACTAACTATGGCTACACCTTC
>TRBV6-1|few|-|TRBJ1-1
CASAPDRGKAFF
TGTGCCAGCGCCCCGGACCGGGGAAAAGCTTTCTTT
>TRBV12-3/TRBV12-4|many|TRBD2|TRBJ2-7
CASSSPFSGSYEQYF
TGTGCCAGCAGTTCCCCTTTTAGCGGGAGTTACGAGCAGTACTTC
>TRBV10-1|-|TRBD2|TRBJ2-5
CASNTLAGGPEETQYF
TGCGCCAGCAATACACTAGCGGGAGGGCCCGAAGAGACCCAGTACTTC
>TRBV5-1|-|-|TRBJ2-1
CASRGSDPYEQFF
TGCGCCAGCAGAGGGTCGGACCCCTACGAGCAGTTCTTC
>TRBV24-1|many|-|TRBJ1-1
CATSDAQGSTEAFF
TGTGCCACCAGTGATGCGCAGGGTAGCACTGAAGCTTTCTTT
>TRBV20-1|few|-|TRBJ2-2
CSARDLRRGNTGELFF
TGCAGTGCTAGAGATCTTAGGCGGGGAAACACCGGGGAGCTGTTTTTT
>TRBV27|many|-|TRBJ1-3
CASRTYSGNTIYF
TGTGCCAGCAGGACCTACTCTGGAAACACCATATATTTT
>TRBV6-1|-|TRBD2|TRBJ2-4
CASSERTSGRTDLAKNIQYF
TGTGCCAGCAGTGAACGGACTAGCGGGAGGACAGATCTAGCCAAAAACATTCAGTACTTC
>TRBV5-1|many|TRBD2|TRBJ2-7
CASSLPGGDEQYF
TGCGCCAGCAGCTTACCGGGAGGAGACGAGCAGTACTTC
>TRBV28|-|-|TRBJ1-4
CASTEGGGPREGKLFF
TGTGCCAGCACCGAAGGGGGGGGCCCCCGGGAGGGAAAACTGTTTTTT
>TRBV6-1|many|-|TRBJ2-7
CASTGTLLGASYEQYF
TGTGCCAGCACGGGGACCCTACTCGGGGCTTCCTACGAGCAGTACTTC
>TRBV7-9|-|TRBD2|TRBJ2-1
CASSPDRDYPVNEQFF
TGTGCCAGCAGCCCAGACCGGGACTACCCAGTCAATGAGCAGTTCTTC
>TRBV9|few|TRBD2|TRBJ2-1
CASSVGTGTSGYNEQFF
TGTGCCAGCAGCGTCGGGACGGGGACTAGCGGCTACAATGAGCAGTTCTTC
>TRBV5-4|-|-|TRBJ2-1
CASSTFNEQFF
TGTGCCAGCAGCACCTTCAATGAGCAGTTCTTC
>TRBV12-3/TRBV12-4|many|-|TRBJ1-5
CASSFAGNQPQHF
TGTGCCAGCAGTTTTGCAGGCAATCAGCCCCAGCATTTT
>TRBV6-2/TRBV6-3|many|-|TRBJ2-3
CASRRTDTQYF
TGTGCCAGCCGGAGAACAGATACGCAGTATTTT
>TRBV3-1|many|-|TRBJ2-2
CATKWGLANTGELFF
TGTGCCACCAAATGGGGACTGGCGAACACCGGGGAGCTGTTTTTT
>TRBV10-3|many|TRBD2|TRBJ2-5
CAIRGTSRQETQYF
TGTGCCATCAGGGGGACTAGCAGGCAAGAGACCCAGTACTTC
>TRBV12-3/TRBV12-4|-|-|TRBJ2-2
CASSPRNTGGLFF
TGTGCCAGCAGTCCACGGAACACCGGGGGGCTGTTTTTT
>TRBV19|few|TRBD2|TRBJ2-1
CASSFGGASGSRNEQFF
TGTGCCAGTAGTTTCGGTGGGGCTAGCGGGAGTCGGAATGAGCAGTTCTTC
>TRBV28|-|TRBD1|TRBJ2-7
CASSPTRTGSYEQYF
TGTGCCAGCAGCCCTACAAGGACAGGGAGTTACGAGCAGTACTTC
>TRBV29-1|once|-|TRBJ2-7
CSVGTALSYEQYF
TGCAGCGTAGGGACGGCACTCTCCTACGAGCAGTACTTC
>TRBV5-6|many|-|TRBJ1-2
CASSLEHSYGYTF
TGTGCCAGCAGCTTGGAACATTCCTATGGCTACACCTTC
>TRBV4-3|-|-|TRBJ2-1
CASSHPQVKKNNEQFF
TGCGCCAGCAGCCACCCCCAAGTCAAGAAAAACAATGAGCAGTTCTTC
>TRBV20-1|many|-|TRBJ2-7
CSARIIRGNEQYF
TGCAGTGCTAGGATCATCCGGGGGAACGAGCAGTACTTC
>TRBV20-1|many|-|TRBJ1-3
CSASGQSSGNTIYF
TGCAGTGCTAGCGGACAGAGCTCTGGAAACACCATATATTTT
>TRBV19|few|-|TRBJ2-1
CASSIKANPYNEQFF
TGTGCCAGTAGTATTAAAGCGAACCCCTACAATGAGCAGTTCTTC